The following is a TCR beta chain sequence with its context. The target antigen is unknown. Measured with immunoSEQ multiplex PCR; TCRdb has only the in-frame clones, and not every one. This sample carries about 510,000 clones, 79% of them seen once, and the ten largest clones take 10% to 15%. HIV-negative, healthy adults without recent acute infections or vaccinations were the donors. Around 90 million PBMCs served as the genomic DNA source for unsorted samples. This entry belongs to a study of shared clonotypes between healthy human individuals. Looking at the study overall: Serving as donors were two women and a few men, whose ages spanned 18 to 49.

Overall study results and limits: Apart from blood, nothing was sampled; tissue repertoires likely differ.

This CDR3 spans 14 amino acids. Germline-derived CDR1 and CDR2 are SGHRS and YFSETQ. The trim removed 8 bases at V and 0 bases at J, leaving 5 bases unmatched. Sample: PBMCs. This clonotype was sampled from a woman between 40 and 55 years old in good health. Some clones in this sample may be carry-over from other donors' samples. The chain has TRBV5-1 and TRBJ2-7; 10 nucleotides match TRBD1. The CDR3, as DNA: TGCGCCAGTAGGACAGGGGGAAGCTCCTACGAGCAGTACTTC. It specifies CASRTGGSSYEQYF.